This passage covers 5 T cell receptor beta chains from one sample sequenced in a study of T cells in Graves' hyperthyroidism and ophthalmopathy. The CDR3 regions of TCR beta were amplified from RNA transcripts. First-round RT-PCR with HTBI primers amplified the TCR CDR3 region. TCRdb fed the multiplex PCR reads into MiXCR, producing one record per CDR3 protein. Of about 500,000 distinct CDR3 sequences in the sample, approximately 16% were seen once. The sequenced sample consisted of blood. The source is a woman aged 25 to 39 with Graves' ophthalmopathy.

The chain combines TRBV7-2 with TRBJ2-5; unclear D gene. Deletions cut 5 bases from V and 10 bases from J, with 14 bases between. The germline CDR1 and CDR2 sequences are SGHTA and FQGNSA. The CDR3 sequence is 12 residues long. Written as DNA, the CDR3 is TGTGCCAGCAGCCCTCAAGGGCGTAGCCAGTACTTC. Protein product: CASSPQGRSQYF. The entire variable domain, with the rest obtained from reference TRBV7-2 and TRBJ2-5, is as follows: GAGVSQSPSNKVTEKGKDVELRCDPISGHTALYWYRQSLGQGLEFLIYFQGNSAPDKSGLPSDRFSAERTGGSVSTLTIQRTQQEDSAVYLCASSPQGRSQYFGPGTRLLVL.

The table lists this clonotype with many counts. This sequence joins TRBV7-2 and TRBJ2-3, with 7 nucleotides matching TRBD1. Germline V gene sequence: CDR1 SGHTA, CDR2 FQGNSA. The CDR3 runs 15 residues. J was trimmed by 4 bases and V by 4 bases; bases with no gene match: 8. The CDR3 here is CASSYRQGGSDTQYF. The CDR3, as DNA: TGTGCCAGCAGCTACCGACAGGGCGGTTCAGATACGCAGTATTTT.

This clonotype has just a few counts. This sequence joins TRBV29-1 and TRBJ2-7; no definite D call. The CDR3 covers 11 residues. V lost 5 bases and J lost 3, with 8 bases in between. The V gene's germline CDR1 is SQVTM and CDR2 ANQGSEA. The CDR3 nucleotides are TGCAGCGTTTATAAAGACTACGAGCAGTACTTC. It specifies CSVYKDYEQYF.

This clonotype was recorded at least ten times. DNA of the CDR3: TGTGCCAGCAGTCCGACAGGTTACTCCTACGAGCAGTACTTC. Its protein product is CASSPTGYSYEQYF. V is TRBV12-3 or TRBV12-4 and J is TRBJ2-7, with a possible D match to TRBD1 (6 bases). Deletions cut 5 bases from V and 0 bases from J, with 11 bases between. The CDR3 has 14 residues.

This clonotype occurred a few times. The V call is TRBV10-3, the J call TRBJ2-3; 9 nucleotides match TRBD2. Looked up from germline, CDR1 is ENHRY and CDR2 is SYGVKD. V lost 7 bases, J lost 6 bases, and 11 bases stayed unmatched. CDR3 length: 15 residues. CDR3 region: CAITPAGGRRDTQYF. Here the CDR3 DNA reads TGTGCCATCACCCCAGCGGGAGGCCGGCGGGATACGCAGTATTTT.